This T cell receptor beta chain is from a study of CD4 and CD8 cells across lung adenocarcinoma regions. The table lists this clonotype with many counts. Donors had localized lung adenocarcinoma, a non-small cell lung cancer. V dropped 0 bases and J dropped 6 bases, with 10 bases sitting between them. Germline V gene sequence: CDR1 SGHRS, CDR2 YFSETQ. The CDR3 has 14 residues. Each CDR3 protein is one row after TCRdb ran MiXCR on the PCR reads. This table has around 25,000 distinct CDR3 sequences, around 50% appearing once. The gene calls are TRBV5-1 and TRBJ2-1; D is uncertain. Sequenced: CD4+ T cells from the center of a lung tumor. The sequence was obtained from a male donor with lung adenocarcinoma. The CD4 and CD8 labels of this study may be unreliable. The DNA of the CDR3 is TGCGCCAGCAGCTTGGAGGTAGGCAGCAATGAGCAGTTCTTC. Translating it yields CASSLEVGSNEQFF.